This T cell receptor beta chain was documented in a study of blood T cell repertoires in COVID-19. Study-level information: Spain, Italy and the United States supplied samples that represented acute and convalescent COVID-19. The cDNA or gDNA used as material had been derived from T cells, B-cell-depleted T cells, or PBMCs.

Per germline, CDR1 SGHRS and CDR2 YFSETQ. Between the trimmed V and J ends, which lost 0 bases and 4 bases, there was a span of 7 bases. This CDR3 is 13 amino acids long. Repertoires were generated with immunoSEQ multiplex PCR, while TCRdb's copy carries only in-frame clones and drops some. The sample includes about 460,000 clones, approximately 91% of them seen just once. Two consecutive negative NP/OP PCR tests, clearance, or resolved symptoms defined Cohort 3 recovery. The sample consisted of PBMCs or T cells enriched from blood (not recorded which). The chain carries TRBV5-1 and TRBJ1-2, with D unclear. The TCR originated in a woman between 55 and 75 years old who had recovered from COVID-19. As DNA, the CDR3 is TGCGCCAGCAGCTTGGAGAACAGCTATGGCTACACCTTC. Its protein is CASSLENSYGYTF.